The 18 T cell receptor beta chains listed next were all sequenced from one sample in a study of a mutant IDH1 vaccine in newly diagnosed glioma. The sample's time point: baseline, week 1 (first vaccination visit). The sample's treatment: pre-vaccination baseline after standard-of-care therapy. The method was immunoSEQ multiplex PCR; TCRdb's version includes in-frame clones alone and lacks a portion of them. The table lists about 50,000 clones, 80% to 90% of them singletons. The material sequenced was PBMCs, taken from a glioma patient treated with radiotherapy, temozolomide or both. The receptors come from a middle-aged man with glioma.

CDR3 bases: TGTGCCAGCAGCCCCCAGACAGGGCGGCACACCATATATTTT. Its protein is CASSPQTGRHTIYF. The rearrangement joins TRBV9 to TRBJ1-3; 7 nucleotides agree with TRBD1. The germline gives CDR1 SGDLS, CDR2 YYNGEE. J was trimmed by 8 bases and V by 4 bases; bases with no gene match: 9. The CDR3 extends over 14 amino acids.

The chain has TRBV7-2 and TRBJ1-1; 9 positions agree with TRBD1. The CDR3 contains 17 residues. Germline V gene lookup returns CDR1 SGHTA and CDR2 FQGNSA. The trim removed 3 bases at V and 3 bases at J, leaving 11 bases unmatched. The CDR3 is CASSLMDRGSGYTEAFF. CDR3 bases: TGTGCCAGCAGCTTGATGGACAGGGGATCGGGGTACACTGAAGCTTTCTTT.

This chain links TRBV5-1 with TRBJ2-1; 7 bases agree with TRBD1. V trimming: 2 bases; J trimming: 2 bases; junction bases outside the gene matches: 1. The CDR3 runs to 14 residues. The germline V gene encodes CDR1 SGHRS and CDR2 YFSETQ. The CDR3 nucleotides read TGCGCCAGCAGCTTTGACAGGGCCTACAATGAGCAGTTCTTC. Translation gives CASSFDRAYNEQFF. Supplemented by reference TRBV5-1 and TRBJ2-1, the full variable domain reads KAGVTQTPRYLIKTRGQQVTLSCSPISGHRSVSWYQQTPGQGLQFLFEYFSETQRNKGNFPGRFSGRQFSNSRSEMNVSTLELGDSALYLCASSFDRAYNEQFFGPGTRLTVL.

The rearrangement uses TRBV19 and TRBJ1-5, with a tentative D call TRBD1 (6 bases). The CDR3 totals 16 residues. V was pared by 3 bases and J by 3 bases, with 15 bases between. Germline lookup yields CDR1 LNHDA and CDR2 SQIVND (reference sequence). CDR3 amino acids: CASSMGGGVFNQPQHF. In nucleotides, the CDR3 is TGTGCCAGTAGTATGGGAGGGGGGGTATTCAATCAGCCCCAGCATTTT.

The rearrangement uses TRBV27 and TRBJ2-7; 10 bases are shared with TRBD1. The length of the CDR3 is 15 residues. From germline, CDR1 is MNHEY and CDR2 SMNVEV (reference sequence). J lost 1 base, V lost 3 bases, and 3 bases had no gene match. The CDR3 DNA is TGTGCCAGCAGTTTTTCGGGACAGGGGTCCTACGAGCAGTACTTC. Translating it yields CASSFSGQGSYEQYF.

This clone has a handful of counts. V is TRBV25-1 and J is TRBJ2-2; D is unresolved. CDR3 length: 13 amino acids. Germline-derived CDR1 and CDR2 are MGHDK and SYGVNS. V was clipped by 4 bases and J by 3 bases, with 6 bases between them. The CDR3 spells CASSAQDTGELFF. CDR3 bases: TGTGCCAGCAGTGCTCAGGACACCGGGGAGCTGTTTTTT.

J is TRBJ2-7 and V is TRBV4-1, with TRBD2 as a possible D gene (6 bases). This CDR3 has 15 amino acids. V was pared by 0 bases and J by 1 base, with 10 bases between. In germline, CDR1 is MGHRA, CDR2 YSYEKL. Here the CDR3 reads CASSQEAGGSYEQYF. CDR3 bases: TGCGCCAGCAGCCAAGAGGCCGGGGGTTCCTACGAGCAGTACTTC.

The rearrangement uses TRBV7-8 and TRBJ1-3; perhaps TRBD1 as D (5 bases). V lost 7 bases and J lost 2, with 12 bases in between. The CDR3 length is 14 residues. Germline CDR1 is SGHVS and CDR2 is FQNEAQ. CDR3 sequence: CASTPWDAGNTIYF. CDR3 nucleotides: TGTGCCAGCACCCCCTGGGACGCTGGAAACACCATATATTTT.

This chain connects TRBV6-5 to TRBJ2-3, with unresolved D. The CDR3 length is 13 residues. Trimming pared 7 bases from V and 5 bases from J, leaving 13 bases between. CDR1 is MNHEY and CDR2 is SVGAGI in the germline V gene. The CDR3 DNA reads as TGTGCCAGCAAATACTCGGTTGAAGATACGCAGTATTTT. This sequence encodes CASKYSVEDTQYF.

The chain joins TRBV2 to TRBJ1-3; 12 bases match TRBD1. This CDR3 is 12 amino acids long. V gave up 4 bases and J gave up 16 bases; unmatched junction bases: 5. The germline V gene encodes CDR1 SNHLY and CDR2 FYNNEI. The CDR3 DNA is TGTGCCAGCAGTGTGGGGGGACAGGGGGCCTATTTT. Protein product: CASSVGGQGAYF.

The rearrangement uses TRBV29-1 and TRBJ2-7; D unclear. Looked up from germline, CDR1 is SQVTM and CDR2 is ANQGSEA. V was cut by 0 bases and J by 4 bases, with 7 bases left in between. CDR3 length equals 12 residues. This CDR3 reads CSVEEERYEQYF. DNA for the CDR3: TGCAGCGTTGAAGAAGAGAGGTACGAGCAGTACTTC.

The rearrangement joins TRBV5-6 to TRBJ1-1; D remains ambiguous. Germline V CDR1 and CDR2: SGHDT, YYEEEE. CDR3 size: 13 residues. Trimming removed 5 bases at V and 1 base at J, with 9 bases between. The CDR3 region has the DNA TGTGCCAGCAGTTCGGCCAGGAACACTGAAGCTTTCTTT. Its translation: CASSSARNTEAFF.

This chain links TRBV5-1 with TRBJ1-5; unclear D gene. The CDR3 sequence is 14 residues long. V was trimmed by 4 bases and J by 2 bases, leaving 10 bases between them. Germline loops: CDR1 SGHRS, CDR2 YFSETQ. CDR3 nucleotides: TGCGCCAGCAGCCCTGGACGCGGCAATCAGCCCCAGCATTTT. Translating it yields CASSPGRGNQPQHF.

The rearrangement links TRBV10-3 to TRBJ2-1; D gene ambiguous. The CDR3 sequence is 15 residues long. In germline, CDR1 is ENHRY, CDR2 SYGVKD. With 2 bases removed from V and 9 bases from J, the gap between germline ends came to 17 bases. CDR3 amino acids: CAISERSRDWTEQFF. In DNA form, the CDR3 reads TGTGCCATCAGTGAGAGGTCGAGAGATTGGACTGAGCAGTTCTTC.

This sequence joins TRBV5-4 and TRBJ1-2, with D perhaps TRBD1 (5 bases). V lost 3 bases, J lost 6 bases, and 18 bases lay in between. This CDR3 region has 15 residues. Looked up from germline, CDR1 is SGHNT and CDR2 is YYREEE (reference sequence). The CDR3 sequence is CASSWGHSPRDGYTF. CDR3 DNA: TGTGCCAGCAGCTGGGGCCATTCCCCCCGCGATGGCTACACCTTC.

This clone has more than one count but fewer than ten. The CDR3 loop is CASAILNEQFF. CDR3 DNA sequence: TGTGCCAGCGCCATCCTAAATGAGCAGTTCTTC. The J gene is TRBJ2-1, the V gene TRBV6-6; D is unresolved. The V end lost 8 bases, the J end lost 7 bases, and 9 bases lay between the germline ends. The CDR3 sequence is 11 residues long. CDR1 and CDR2 from the germline V gene are MNHNY and SVGAGI (reference sequence).

The chain joins TRBV9 to TRBJ2-1, with 9 nucleotides matching TRBD2. The CDR3 runs to 16 residues. Germline lookup yields CDR1 SGDLS and CDR2 YYNGEE. Trimming at V came to 0 bases and at J to 2 bases, leaving 3 bases not matched to a gene. The CDR3 sequence is CASSVVGGRAYNEQFF. In DNA, the CDR3 is TGTGCCAGCAGCGTAGTTGGCGGGAGGGCCTACAATGAGCAGTTCTTC. The full variable domain, in which reference TRBV9 and TRBJ2-1 provide the parts outside the CDR3, is DSGVTQTPKHLITATGQRVTLRCSPRSGDLSVYWYQQSLDQGLQFLIQYYNGEERAKGNILERFSAQQFPDLHSELNLSSLELGDSALYFCASSVVGGRAYNEQFFGPGTRLTVL.

This chain's CDR3 is CASTDGWNTGELFF. CDR3 bases: TGTGCCAGCACTGACGGATGGAACACCGGGGAGCTGTTTTTT. The chain uses TRBV2 and TRBJ2-2; D is unresolved. V was trimmed by 7 bases and J by 1 base, leaving 10 bases between them. In germline, CDR1 is SNHLY, CDR2 FYNNEI. This CDR3 region has 14 residues.